Below, 15 T cell receptor beta chains from the same sample are listed, as sequenced in a study of blood T cell repertoires in COVID-19. The table came from immunoSEQ multiplex PCR; TCRdb's copy has only in-frame clones and leaves some out. The sample holds about 350,000 clones; roughly 90% are singletons and the top ten take about 0.94%. The sample taken for sequencing was PBMCs or T cells enriched from blood (not recorded which). The receptor set was obtained from a woman aged 25 to 39 who had been exposed to COVID-19.

The chain combines TRBV6-5 with TRBJ2-4, with 9 bases fitting TRBD1. This CDR3 contains 15 residues. The J segment lost 9 bases and the V segment lost 6 bases, leaving 12 bases of the junction unmatched. Germline V CDR1 and CDR2: MNHEY, SVGAGI. Here the CDR3 DNA reads TGTGCCAGCAGAAACGACCGGACAGGGGTGGGCATTCAGTACTTC. This gives the protein CASRNDRTGVGIQYF.

V is TRBV28 and J is TRBJ2-1; maybe TRBD2 (7 bases). Trimming pared 3 bases from V and 6 bases from J, leaving 15 bases between. The CDR3 contains 15 residues. The germline gives CDR1 MDHEN, CDR2 SYDVKM. As DNA, the CDR3 is TGTGCCAGCAGTTTTGGGATGGGGGGGCGCAATGAGCAGTTCTTC. Translation gives CASSFGMGGRNEQFF.

This clone occurred a few times. The CDR3 region has the DNA TGTGCCAGTAATTCCAGGTATGGCTACACCTTC. Protein: CASNSRYGYTF. The rearrangement links TRBV19 to TRBJ1-2, with D unresolved. From germline, CDR1 is LNHDA and CDR2 SQIVND (reference sequence). CDR3 length: 11 residues. Deletions cut 7 bases from V and 5 bases from J, with 8 bases between.

This chain joins TRBV28 and TRBJ2-7, with 7 bases identical to TRBD2. CDR3 length: 14 amino acids. V trimming: 5 bases; J trimming: 2 bases; junction bases outside the gene matches: 6. Germline-derived CDR1 and CDR2 are MDHEN and SYDVKM. This CDR3 reads CASSPIAGTYEQYF. DNA for the CDR3: TGTGCCAGCAGTCCTATAGCGGGCACCTACGAGCAGTACTTC. Supplemented by reference TRBV28 and TRBJ2-7, the full variable domain reads DVKVTQSSRYLVKRTGEKVFLECVQDMDHENMFWYRQDPGLGLRLIYFSYDVKMKEKGDIPEGYSVSREKKERFSLILESASTNQTSMYLCASSPIAGTYEQYFGPGTRLTVT.

This clone was detected a few times. CDR3 DNA sequence: TGTGCCAACGGGGGGGCAGGGGACTATGGCTACACCTTC. Amino acids: CANGGAGDYGYTF. The chain links TRBV2 to TRBJ1-2; a weak D match, TRBD1 (6 bases). Germline CDR1 SNHLY, CDR2 FYNNEI. CDR3 length: 13 residues. Trimming left V 10 bases short and J 3 bases short, with 15 bases between.

This clone was detected once. In DNA, the CDR3 is TGTGCCAGCAGGGACGGGGAAACTGTACTTGCTGCGAACACCGGGGAGCTGTTTTTT. Protein: CASRDGETVLAANTGELFF. The J gene is TRBJ2-2, the V gene TRBV27, with D perhaps TRBD2 (5 bases). V shed 6 bases and J shed 0 bases, with 23 bases lying between them. The germline V gene has CDR1 MNHEY and CDR2 SMNVEV (reference sequence). This CDR3 has 19 amino acids.

CDR3 in amino acids: CASSPRPTEYNSPLHF. Written as DNA, the CDR3 is TGTGCCAGCTCACCAAGGCCGACAGAGTATAATTCACCCCTCCACTTT. J is TRBJ1-6 and V is TRBV18; possible D gene TRBD1, 5 bases. The V end was cut by 2 bases, the J end by 4 bases, with 12 bases between. The CDR3 runs 16 residues. CDR1 KGHSH and CDR2 LQKENI come from the germline V gene.

About this clone itself: A read error may produce the germline difference seen at one junction end. The chain recombines TRBV7-6 with TRBJ2-2, with a tentative D call TRBD1 (5 bases). This CDR3 has 17 amino acids. CDR1 and CDR2 (germline): SGHVS, FNYEAQ. Written as DNA, the CDR3 is TGTGCCAGCCTAGGACACACCCGACCCGCGAACCCCGGGGAGCTGTTTTTT. It encodes CASLGHTRPANPGELFF.

The rearrangement links TRBV28 to TRBJ2-2; no definite D call. Deletions cut 5 bases from V and 6 bases from J, with 13 bases between. Germline V lookup: CDR1 MDHEN, CDR2 SYDVKM. This CDR3 has 14 amino acids. The CDR3 reads CASSQIWLAGELFF. The CDR3, as DNA: TGTGCCAGCAGTCAGATCTGGCTGGCCGGGGAGCTGTTTTTT.

V gene TRBV28 combines with J gene TRBJ2-3; TRBD1 aligns across 9 bases. Germline values: CDR1 MDHEN, CDR2 SYDVKM. The ends lost 10 bases at V and 0 bases at J; junction bases unmatched: 2. The CDR3 runs 13 residues. CDR3 residues: CATGTGSTDTQYF. CDR3 coding DNA: TGTGCCACGGGGACAGGGAGCACAGATACGCAGTATTTT.

The V call is TRBV5-1, the J call TRBJ2-3; a weak D match, TRBD1 (6 bases). CDR1 is SGHRS, CDR2 YFSETQ, per germline. Trimming took off 1 base at V and 0 bases at J, with 9 bases between the two ends. The CDR3 is made up of 15 amino acids. CDR3: CASSLIQGSTDTQYF. In DNA form, the CDR3 reads TGCGCCAGCAGCTTGATCCAGGGGAGCACAGATACGCAGTATTTT. The whole variable domain, filled in from reference TRBV5-1 and TRBJ2-3, reads KAGVTQTPRYLIKTRGQQVTLSCSPISGHRSVSWYQQTPGQGLQFLFEYFSETQRNKGNFPGRFSGRQFSNSRSEMNVSTLELGDSALYLCASSLIQGSTDTQYFGPGTRLTVL.

The table lists this clone with a count of one. The rearrangement joins TRBV7-2 to TRBJ1-1; D gene ambiguous. The germline CDR1 and CDR2 sequences are SGHTA and FQGNSA. Trimming pared 3 bases from V and 0 bases from J, leaving 5 bases between. The CDR3 loop spans 13 amino acids. The CDR3 coding sequence is TGTGCCAGCAGCTTTTCATTGAACACTGAAGCTTTCTTT. It translates to CASSFSLNTEAFF.

The rearrangement links TRBV6-5 to TRBJ2-1; 8 positions match TRBD1. V trimming: 7 bases; J trimming: 9 bases; junction bases outside the gene matches: 11. Germline V CDR1 and CDR2: MNHEY, SVGAGI. The CDR3 sequence is 14 residues long. This CDR3 is CASKETGESSEQFF. The CDR3 nucleotides read TGTGCCAGCAAGGAGACAGGGGAGTCGAGTGAGCAGTTCTTC.

As concerns this clone: Other DNA sequences in the same sample also yield this CDR3. The CDR3 protein is CASSLSSYSNQPQHF. CDR3 nucleotide sequence: TGTGCCAGCAGTTTATCCAGTTATAGCAATCAGCCCCAGCATTTT. This chain joins TRBV27 and TRBJ1-5; D is unclear. V was cut by 0 bases and J by 0 bases, with 6 bases left in between. The CDR3 is 15 residues long. CDR1 and CDR2 (germline): MNHEY, SMNVEV (reference sequence).

The chain combines TRBV30 with TRBJ2-7; 7 nucleotides align to TRBD1. The J segment lost 1 base and the V segment lost 1 base, leaving 7 bases of the junction unmatched. The CDR3 covers 15 residues. Germline loops: CDR1 GTSNPN, CDR2 SVGIG (reference sequence). The CDR3 sequence: CAWSGPSGQSYEQYF. CDR3 in DNA: TGTGCCTGGAGTGGTCCATCGGGACAGTCCTACGAGCAGTACTTC.